The 15 T cell receptor beta chains below were found in one sample sequenced in a study of blood T cell repertoires in COVID-19. Sequencing was performed with immunoSEQ multiplex PCR; in TCRdb, only in-frame clones are kept and a portion is missing. Of some 89,000 clones listed, approximately 90% are singletons. Sequencing was performed on peripheral blood. These receptors all come from a man aged 45-65 years with acute or convalescent COVID-19.

This chain links TRBV28 with TRBJ2-3; 7 positions match TRBD2. The CDR3 has 15 residues. Germline-derived CDR1 and CDR2 are MDHEN and SYDVKM. The V gene end was trimmed by 3 bases and the J gene end by 6 bases; junction bases not matched to a gene: 9. CDR3: CASSFFWGGMDTQYF. The CDR3 DNA sequence: TGTGCCAGCAGTTTTTTTTGGGGGGGGATGGATACGCAGTATTTT.

This clone was recorded a few times. This sequence joins TRBV9 and TRBJ1-2, with TRBD1 identical over 9 bases. Germline CDR1 reads SGDLS; CDR2 reads YYNGEE. V lost 4 bases, J lost 2 bases, and 6 bases stayed unmatched. The CDR3 length is 15 residues. DNA of the CDR3: TGTGCCAGCAGCCCCACGGGGACAGGGAACTATGGCTACACCTTC. This sequence encodes CASSPTGTGNYGYTF. The entire variable domain, with the rest obtained from reference TRBV9 and TRBJ1-2, is as follows: DSGVTQTPKHLITATGQRVTLRCSPRSGDLSVYWYQQSLDQGLQFLIQYYNGEERAKGNILERFSAQQFPDLHSELNLSSLELGDSALYFCASSPTGTGNYGYTFGSGTRLTVV.

This chain links TRBV5-1 with TRBJ2-3; tentatively, D is TRBD1 (5 bases). Between the trimmed V and J ends, which lost 0 bases and 2 bases, there was a span of 13 bases. This CDR3 has 16 amino acids. The V gene's germline CDR1 is SGHRS and CDR2 YFSETQ. The CDR3 DNA is TGCGCCAGCAGCTTGGCAGGGCAGGGTTCCACAGATACGCAGTATTTT. Its protein product is CASSLAGQGSTDTQYF.

This sequence joins TRBV4-1 and TRBJ2-1, with D maybe TRBD1 (5 bases). Germline V gives CDR1 MGHRA, CDR2 YSYEKL. The CDR3 sequence is 15 residues long. Deletions cut 3 bases from V and 0 bases from J, with 9 bases between. The CDR3 region is CASSQTDSSYNEQFF. For the CDR3, the DNA is TGCGCCAGCAGCCAGACAGACAGCTCCTACAATGAGCAGTTCTTC.

This clone came up once. This chain connects TRBV6-5 to TRBJ2-5; TRBD2 aligns across 7 bases. The ends lost 4 bases at V and 4 bases at J; junction bases unmatched: 6. CDR1 and CDR2 from the germline V gene are MNHEY and SVGAGI. The CDR3 contains 14 residues. CDR3 residues: CASSLGRARETQYF. The DNA of the CDR3 is TGTGCCAGCAGTTTGGGGAGGGCTCGAGAGACCCAGTACTTC.

The chain uses TRBV30 and TRBJ1-2; D might be TRBD1 (5 bases). The CDR3 spans 14 residues. With 7 bases removed from V and 1 base from J, the gap between germline ends came to 16 bases. Germline CDR1 reads GTSNPN; CDR2 reads SVGIG (reference sequence). The CDR3 DNA is TGTGCCTTGGCGGGGGGGACGGATAACTATGGCTACACCTTC. Its protein is CALAGGTDNYGYTF.

The J gene is TRBJ1-1, the V gene TRBV5-6, with a tentative D call TRBD1 (5 bases). This CDR3 comprises 15 residues. Germline CDR1 and CDR2: SGHDT and YYEEEE. Trimming took off 1 base at V and 1 base at J, with 11 bases between the two ends. The DNA for the CDR3 is TGTGCCAGCAGCTTGTACCAAACAGGGAACACTGAAGCTTTCTTT. Translated: CASSLYQTGNTEAFF.

V gene TRBV6-2 or TRBV6-3 combines with J gene TRBJ1-1; D might be TRBD1 (5 bases). CDR1 and CDR2 from the germline V gene are MNHEY and SVGEGT. V was trimmed by 5 bases and J by 5 bases, leaving 15 bases between them. This CDR3 region has 14 residues. CDR3 coding DNA: TGTGCCAGCAGTATTTCGGGGGGACGAACTGAAGCTTTCTTT. Translation gives CASSISGGRTEAFF.

V is TRBV9 and J is TRBJ2-2; TRBD2 is a possible D gene (6 bases). Per germline, CDR1 SGDLS and CDR2 YYNGEE. V shed 4 bases and J shed 0 bases, with 13 bases lying between them. This CDR3 is 16 amino acids long. DNA of the CDR3: TGTGCCAGCAGCCCTCAAGCGGGCCCGAACACCGGGGAGCTGTTTTTT. Its protein product is CASSPQAGPNTGELFF.

This chain uses TRBV7-2 with TRBJ1-2; the D is unclear. This CDR3 is built from 13 residues. Trimming removed 8 bases at V and 8 bases at J, with 18 bases between. CDR1 is SGHTA and CDR2 is FQGNSA in the germline V gene. This CDR3 is CASVGRGGWGYTF. In nucleotides, the CDR3 is TGTGCCAGCGTCGGGCGGGGAGGTTGGGGCTACACCTTC.

The J gene is TRBJ1-2, the V gene TRBV4-3; D gene ambiguous. CDR1 and CDR2 (germline): LGHNA, YSLEER. This CDR3 comprises 14 residues. Trimming removed 1 base at V and 8 bases at J, with 14 bases between. CDR3 DNA sequence: TGCGCCAGCAGCCAAGTCATAGGGAGTAAAGGCTACACCTTC. Translating it yields CASSQVIGSKGYTF.

On this clone itself: The junction differs from germline at one of its ends, possibly a read error. This chain connects TRBV6-5 to TRBJ2-1; D is possibly TRBD2 (6 bases). Per germline, CDR1 MNHEY and CDR2 SVGAGI. The CDR3 totals 14 residues. CDR3 coding DNA: TGTGCCAGCACCCGGGACTCTTCCTACAATAAGCAGTTCTTC. Its protein is CASTRDSSYNKQFF.

This clone was seen once. The rearrangement joins TRBV28 to TRBJ2-5; 7 nucleotides agree with TRBD1. This CDR3 region has 12 residues. The J segment lost 5 bases and the V segment lost 7 bases, leaving 4 bases of the junction unmatched. The germline V gene encodes CDR1 MDHEN and CDR2 SYDVKM. The CDR3 here is CASKGARETQYF. CDR3 in DNA: TGTGCCAGCAAGGGGGCTCGGGAGACCCAGTACTTC.

The chain links TRBV6-5 to TRBJ1-1; D perhaps matches TRBD1 (5 bases). Germline loops: CDR1 MNHEY, CDR2 SVGAGI. The CDR3 runs 16 residues. V was cut by 0 bases and J by 6 bases, with 17 bases left in between. The CDR3 DNA sequence: TGTGCCAGCAGTTACTCAAGCGACGTGGGGGGTTCTGAAGCTTTCTTT. Protein sequence: CASSYSSDVGGSEAFF.

CDR3 sequence (DNA): TGTGCCAGCAGCTTAGATGGTGGGGGCCTAACAGATACGCAGTATTTT. As protein: CASSLDGGGLTDTQYF. This chain connects TRBV11-2 to TRBJ2-3; TRBD1 might be the D (6 bases). Germline CDR1 is SGHAT and CDR2 is FQNNGV. The CDR3 runs 16 residues. V shed 0 bases and J shed 3 bases, with 13 bases lying between them. The full variable domain, completed using reference TRBV11-2 and TRBJ2-3, is EAGVAQSPRYKIIEKRQSVAFWCNPISGHATLYWYQQILGQGPKLLIQFQNNGVVDDSQLPKDRFSAERLKGVDSTLKIQPAKLEDSAVYLCASSLDGGGLTDTQYFGPGTRLTVL.